This T cell receptor beta chain originates from a study of T cell responses to AZD1222 COVID-19 vaccine (dated by TCRdb to about 2021). Regarding the research as a whole: AZD1222 recipients whose second dose came at about 4 weeks and those whose second dose came at about 12 weeks were combined into one group, since spike-specific TCR depth and breadth did not differ between the two schedules. TCR sequencing covered 233 trial participants: 200 to 220 given two doses of AZD1222 and approximately 26 given two doses of MenACWY control vaccine. Enrollment into the trials was organized by age into subgroups of 18-55, 56-69 and 70-plus years, and those subgroups contained roughly 150, 30 and 60 TCR-sequenced participants, respectively.

On this clone itself: There is no known antigen for this receptor. No clone much larger than this one lies a single base away; base qualities are absent.

Overall results and qualifications from the work: Participants were mostly white British, with more females than males. The authors suggested clonal diversity may have been underestimated. In the small 56-69-year group, the increase in depth fell short of significance, most likely because of low power. Because no day 14 peak-response samples were available, the repertoires could be characterized only after the peak T cell response. CD4 TCRs associated with the vaccine covered the entire spike protein, and the dominant responses were in regions 160-218 and 743-854. Epitopes outside the regions mutated in the B.1.351 and B.1.1.7 variants were reportedly recognized by nearly half of the unique spike-specific TCRs. Conclusions about previously exposed vaccinees are limited, since just five to seven AZD1222 recipients were seropositive for SARS-CoV-2 at baseline. After two AZD1222 doses, spike-specific TCR breadth and depth were significantly higher than at day 0 and than in MenACWY recipients.

V is shortened by 5 bases, J by 6 bases, and the region joining them spans 22 bases. The germline V gene (reference sequence) sets CDR1 to WNHNN and CDR2 to SYGVQD. The CDR3, cysteine through phenylalanine, is 16 amino acids long. The DNA shown is the 48-base CDR3, in frame from base 1. The time point label of this sample denotes: baseline before first vaccination. The vaccinee samples were drawn from two UK trials, COV001 and COV002, one of which was a single-blind randomized controlled phase 2/3 trial testing AZD1222 (ChAdOx1 nCoV-19) in healthy adults. For TCRbeta chain sequencing, PBMC samples were collected from trial participants at day 0 and at day 28 after the second dose. The CDR3 regions of human TCRbeta chains were subjected to immunosequencing. The source study handled its data this way. TCRs in the repertoires were matched against a reference library of SARS-CoV-2-specific TCRs that had been generated with the MIRA antigen-specificity platform. Breadth was defined as the fraction of unique TCRs that were SARS-CoV-2-associated. Depth was defined as the fraction of total T cells that were SARS-CoV-2-associated. Using the MIRA data, every spike-specific TCR was mapped to the spike region that the TCR reacted to and assigned to either a CD4 or a CD8 class. Log10-transformed breadth and depth values were compared by one-way ANOVA with Sidak's multiple comparisons tests. The source is immuneACCESS, and TCRdb retained only in-frame sequences with V and J called. Part of the clones is not carried over; for the studies checked, unresolved V genes explain less than half of this, and the remainder is unexplained. For V, J and clone size, that table is used; D and trimming come from the DNA. Across this sample there are 120,000 or so clones, with about nine tenths seen only once. Over 0.95% of the sample is taken by the ten largest.

This receptor was identified in an adult in good health. Sequences were derived from peripheral blood, sampled on day 0 of AZD1222 vaccination. The V and J segments used are TRBV10-1 and TRBJ1-1, and TRBD1 may be the D gene, going by 6 matching bases. The sequenced DNA: TGCGCCAGCAGTTACGAACAGGGAGTTATCTTCGCTGAAGCTTTCTTT. It is translated as CASSYEQGVIFAEAFF.